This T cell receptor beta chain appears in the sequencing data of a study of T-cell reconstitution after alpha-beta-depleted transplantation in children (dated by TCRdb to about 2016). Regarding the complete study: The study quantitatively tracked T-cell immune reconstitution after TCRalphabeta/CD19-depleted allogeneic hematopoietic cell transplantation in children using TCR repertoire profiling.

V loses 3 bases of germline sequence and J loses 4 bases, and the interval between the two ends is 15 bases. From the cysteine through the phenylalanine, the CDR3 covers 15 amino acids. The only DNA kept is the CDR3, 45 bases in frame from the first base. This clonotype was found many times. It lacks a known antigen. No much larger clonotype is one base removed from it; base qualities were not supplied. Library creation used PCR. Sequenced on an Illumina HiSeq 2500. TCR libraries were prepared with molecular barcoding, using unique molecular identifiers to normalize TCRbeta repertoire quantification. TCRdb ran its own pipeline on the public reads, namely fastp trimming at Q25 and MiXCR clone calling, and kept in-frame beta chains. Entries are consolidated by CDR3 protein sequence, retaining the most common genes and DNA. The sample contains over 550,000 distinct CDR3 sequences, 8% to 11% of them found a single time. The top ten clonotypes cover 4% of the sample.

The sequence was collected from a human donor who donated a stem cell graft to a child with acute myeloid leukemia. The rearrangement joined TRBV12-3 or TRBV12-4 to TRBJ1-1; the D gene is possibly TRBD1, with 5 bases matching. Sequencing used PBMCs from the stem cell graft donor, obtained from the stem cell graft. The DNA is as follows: TGTGCCAGCAGTTTGAAAAGACAGACCGTCACTGAAGCTTTCTTT. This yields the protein CASSLKRQTVTEAFF.